The 14 T cell receptor beta chains below were found in one sample sequenced in a study of T-cell reconstitution after alpha-beta-depleted transplantation in children. Preparation of the TCRbeta library used unique molecular identifiers. TCRdb re-derived calls from the PCR reads in MiXCR, one entry per CDR3 protein. In the table there are 450,000 to 600,000 distinct CDR3 sequences, roughly 18% of which are singletons. Specimen: PBMCs from the stem cell graft donor, collected from the stem cell graft. These TCRs come from a human donor who donated a stem cell graft to a child with acute lymphoblastic leukemia.

The rearrangement uses TRBV20-1 and TRBJ2-7; TRBD1 agrees at 7 bases. There are 14 residues in the CDR3. The germline V gene encodes CDR1 DFQATT and CDR2 SNEGSKA (reference sequence). Unmatched junction bases numbered 10, after V lost 6 bases and J lost 2 bases. The CDR3 here is CSAIDRVSAYEQYF. Here the CDR3 DNA reads TGCAGTGCCATAGACAGGGTCTCAGCCTACGAGCAGTACTTC.

This clonotype was seen only a few times. The chain uses TRBV7-9 and TRBJ2-5; TRBD1 matches at 7 bases. From germline, CDR1 is SEHNR and CDR2 FQNEAQ (reference sequence). This CDR3 has 16 residues. The V and J ends lost 5 bases and 5 bases, in that order; junction bases with no gene match: 14. As DNA, the CDR3 is TGTGCCAGCAGCCCGACAGGGTTTTTGTTCGGTGAGACCCAGTACTTC. Amino acid sequence: CASSPTGFLFGETQYF.

The chain carries TRBV9 and TRBJ2-2, with D unresolved. Germline V gene sequence: CDR1 SGDLS, CDR2 YYNGEE. With 7 bases removed from V and 1 base from J, the gap between germline ends came to 8 bases. The CDR3 runs 13 residues. In DNA form, the CDR3 reads TGTGCCAGCCAACAACGGAACACCGGGGAGCTGTTTTTT. The encoded protein is CASQQRNTGELFF.

This chain links TRBV7-3 with TRBJ1-6, with D perhaps TRBD1 (5 bases). The V end was cut by 2 bases, the J end by 0 bases, with 8 bases between. CDR1 SGHTA and CDR2 FQGTGA come from the germline V gene. There are 16 residues in the CDR3. The CDR3 DNA reads as TGTGCCAGCAGCTTAGACAGCAGCTCCTATAATTCACCCCTCCACTTT. It yields the protein CASSLDSSSYNSPLHF.

The chain employs TRBV20-1 and TRBJ1-6, with TRBD1 identical over 7 bases. The germline gives CDR1 DFQATT, CDR2 SNEGSKA (reference sequence). The CDR3 is made up of 16 amino acids. V was pared by 6 bases and J by 2 bases, with 10 bases of the junction left unmatched. The chain's CDR3 is CSAPTGVMPYNSPLHF. The CDR3 DNA reads as TGCAGTGCGCCTACAGGGGTTATGCCCTATAATTCACCCCTCCACTTT.

V gene TRBV7-9 combines with J gene TRBJ2-5, with 8 bases that match TRBD1. The V and J ends lost 0 bases and 5 bases, in that order; junction bases with no gene match: 8. CDR1 is SEHNR, CDR2 FQNEAQ, per germline (reference sequence). The CDR3 length is 16 residues. The CDR3 bases are TGTGCCAGCAGCTTAGCTTCCAGGGGGCGCCCTGAGACCCAGTACTTC. It translates to CASSLASRGRPETQYF.

This clonotype has more than one count but fewer than ten. This chain connects TRBV11-2 to TRBJ2-3, with D maybe TRBD2 (6 bases). V was pared by 3 bases and J by 0 bases, with 22 bases between. This CDR3 is built from 19 residues. Germline CDR1 SGHAT, CDR2 FQNNGV. The CDR3 coding sequence is TGTGCCAGCAGCTTGGGAGGATGGAGGACTTCTTCTAGCACAGATACGCAGTATTTT. It codes for CASSLGGWRTSSSTDTQYF.

This clonotype appeared a few times. The chain uses TRBV19 and TRBJ1-1; D uncertain. The germline V gene has CDR1 LNHDA and CDR2 SQIVND (reference sequence). V lost 5 bases, J lost 3 bases, and 13 bases lay in between. The CDR3 has 14 residues. The CDR3 coding sequence is TGTGCCAGTAGTGCTCGAGAGGGTTACACTGAAGCTTTCTTT. The encoded protein is CASSAREGYTEAFF.

The table lists this clonotype with a few counts. The CDR3 DNA reads as TGCGCCAGCAGCTTGCGGGACAACTCCTATAATTCACCCCTCCACTTT. Translating it yields CASSLRDNSYNSPLHF. J is TRBJ1-6 and V is TRBV5-1, with D maybe TRBD1 (6 bases). Trimming took off 1 base at V and 0 bases at J, with 8 bases between the two ends. Germline V gene sequence: CDR1 SGHRS, CDR2 YFSETQ. This CDR3 is 16 amino acids long.

In its sample, this clonotype was seen a few times. V gene TRBV6-2 or TRBV6-3 combines with J gene TRBJ1-3; 10 positions agree with TRBD1. V shed 5 bases and J 5 bases; nucleotides not matched to a gene: 3. The V gene's germline CDR1 is MNHEY and CDR2 SVGEGT. This CDR3 comprises 14 residues. The CDR3 nucleotides read TGTGCCAGCAGTCCGGGACAGGGGCGAAACACCATATATTTT. It translates to CASSPGQGRNTIYF.

This rearrangement joins TRBV5-6 to TRBJ1-5; D unresolved. Germline loops: CDR1 SGHDT, CDR2 YYEEEE. V lost 1 base and J lost 0, with 8 bases in between. The CDR3 covers 15 residues. CDR3 nucleotide sequence: TGTGCCAGCAGCTTGCGGAGCTATAGCAATCAGCCCCAGCATTTT. Protein sequence: CASSLRSYSNQPQHF.

Only a few counts were recorded for this clonotype. CDR3 nucleotide sequence: TGCAGTGCTAGAGATCAATTATGGACCGGGAGAGGCACCGGGGAGCTGTTTTTT. The encoded protein is CSARDQLWTGRGTGELFF. The rearrangement joins TRBV20-1 to TRBJ2-2; D is perhaps TRBD2 (6 bases). In germline, CDR1 is DFQATT, CDR2 SNEGSKA (reference sequence). This CDR3 region has 18 residues. Deletions cut 0 bases from V and 4 bases from J, with 21 bases between.

The rearrangement joins TRBV7-3 to TRBJ2-1, with 13 nucleotides matching TRBD2. Germline V CDR1 and CDR2: SGHTA, FQGTGA. The CDR3 runs 14 residues. Unmatched junction bases numbered 3, after V lost 6 bases and J lost 7 bases. The CDR3 here is CASRGLAGANEQFF. The DNA of the CDR3 is TGTGCCAGCAGAGGACTAGCGGGAGCAAATGAGCAGTTCTTC.

This sequence joins TRBV5-1 and TRBJ1-3; 9 bases align to TRBD1. Germline V gives CDR1 SGHRS, CDR2 YFSETQ. Trimming took 0 bases from V and 4 from J; bases not matched to a gene: 5. CDR3 length: 16 amino acids. CDR3 residues: CASSLEQGAAGNTIYF. Written as DNA, the CDR3 is TGCGCCAGCAGCTTGGAACAGGGGGCGGCCGGAAACACCATATATTTT.